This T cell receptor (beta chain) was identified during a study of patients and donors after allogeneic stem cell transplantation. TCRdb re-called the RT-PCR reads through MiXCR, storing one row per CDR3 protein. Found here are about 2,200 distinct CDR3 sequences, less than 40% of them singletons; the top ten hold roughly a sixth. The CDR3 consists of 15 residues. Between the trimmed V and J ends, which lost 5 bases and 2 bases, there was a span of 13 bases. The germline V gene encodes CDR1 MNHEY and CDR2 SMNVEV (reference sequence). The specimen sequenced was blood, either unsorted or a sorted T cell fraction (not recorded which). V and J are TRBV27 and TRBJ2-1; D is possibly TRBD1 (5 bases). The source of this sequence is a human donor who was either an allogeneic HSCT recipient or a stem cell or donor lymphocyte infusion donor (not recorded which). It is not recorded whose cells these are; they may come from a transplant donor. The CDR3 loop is CASSPLRVPYNEQFF. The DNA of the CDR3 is TGTGCCAGCAGTCCCCTCAGGGTCCCCTACAATGAGCAGTTCTTC.